This is a list of T cell receptor beta chains from one sample in a study of blood T cell repertoires in COVID-19. Clones were sequenced by immunoSEQ multiplex PCR, and TCRdb holds only the in-frame ones, with some missing. The top ten clones hold roughly 14% of a sample with tens of thousands of clones, around 89% of them seen once. Sequences were obtained from peripheral blood. The receptors were gathered from a man aged 65 to 85 with active or convalescent COVID-19. Each CDR3 is given with its conserved first and last residue. D genes are given only for firm matches. Not all rows give a size; the values are once, few, many and, for expanded clones, a class.

TRBD2 | TRBJ2-1 | - | TRBV5-1 | TGCGCCAGCAGCTTTCTGTCTAGCGGGTACTCCTACAATGAGCAGTTCTTC | CASSFLSSGYSYNEQFF
- | TRBJ1-4 | - | TRBV18 | TGTGCCAGCTCACCCCTGACAGGTCGGGGCGCCCATGAAAAACTGTTTTTT | CASSPLTGRGAHEKLFF
TRBD1 | TRBJ2-7 | few | TRBV7-3 | TGTGCCAGCAGCATAACAGGGGGCTACGAGCAGTACTTC | CASSITGGYEQYF
- | TRBJ2-4 | - | TRBV18 | TGTGCCAGCTCACCACCAGACAGAGCCAAAAACATTCAGTACTTC | CASSPPDRAKNIQYF
- | TRBJ1-2 | - | TRBV19 | TGTGCCAGCTCGCGGGCCTTTCTAGCGGCCTATGGCTACACCTTC | CASSRAFLAAYGYTF
- | TRBJ1-5 | - | TRBV6-5 | TGTGCCAGCGGCGGTAATAGCAATCAGCCCCAGCATTTT | CASGGNSNQPQHF
- | TRBJ2-7 | - | TRBV5-6 | TGTGCCAGCAGCTTTTCCCGCTACGAGCAGTACTTC | CASSFSRYEQYF
TRBD1 | TRBJ1-1 | - | TRBV19 | TGTGCCAGTAGGCCTAGCACGGGACAGGGTAGCGGCACTGAAGCTTTCTTT | CASRPSTGQGSGTEAFF
TRBD1 | TRBJ2-7 | - | TRBV6-1 | TGTGCCAGCAGTGAGACAGGGCCCTACGAGCAGTACTTC | CASSETGPYEQYF
- | TRBJ1-1 | - | TRBV4-2 | TGTGCCAGCAGCCCGGGAAAGGGGGAAATGAACACTGAAGCTTTCTTT | CASSPGKGEMNTEAFF
TRBD2 | TRBJ2-1 | - | TRBV9 | TGTGCCAGCAGCGTAGTTGGTAGCGGGATGTACAATGAGCAGTTCTTC | CASSVVGSGMYNEQFF
- | TRBJ2-3 | - | TRBV18 | TGTGCCAGCTCACCCAGTCAAGATACGCAGTATTTT | CASSPSQDTQYF
- | TRBJ1-3 | - | TRBV7-2 | TGTGCCAGCAGCTTAGTAAGGACAGCAGGAAACACCATATATTTT | CASSLVRTAGNTIYF
- | TRBJ2-1 | - | TRBV9 | TGTGCCAGCAGCGGCACAGGGAATGAGCAGTTCTTC | CASSGTGNEQFF
- | TRBJ1-1 | - | TRBV10-3 | TGTGCCATCACCACGACCCCCCGGGACACTGAAGCTTTCTTT | CAITTTPRDTEAFF
- | TRBJ1-6 | - | TRBV2 | TGTGCGGGTAGGGGAAACAGAAATAATTCACCCCTCCACTTT | CAGRGNRNNSPLHF
TRBD1 | TRBJ2-1 | - | TRBV4-3 | TGCGCCAGCAGCCAGTCCTGGACAGGGGGCGGGAATGAGCAGTTCTTC | CASSQSWTGGGNEQFF
TRBD1 | TRBJ1-1 | once | TRBV6-5 | TGTGCCAGCAGGCCCCGGGCCGGGACAGGGGAAGCTTTCTTT | CASRPRAGTGEAFF
TRBD2 | TRBJ2-2 | - | TRBV4-3 | TGCGCCAGCAGCCAGATGACTAGCGGGAGTCGGACCGGGGAGCTGTTTTTT | CASSQMTSGSRTGELFF
TRBD1 | TRBJ1-5 | - | TRBV6-5 | TGTGCCAGCAGTTACAGGGGGCGGAATCAGCCCCAGCATTTT | CASSYRGRNQPQHF
TRBD1 | TRBJ1-2 | - | TRBV19 | TGTGCCAGTAGTATCCAGGGGGCGGTCGATGGCTACACCTTC | CASSIQGAVDGYTF
TRBD2 | TRBJ2-1 | - | TRBV7-7 | TGTGCTAGCAGCCCGGGACTAGTTAACGGTGAGCAGTTCTTC | CASSPGLVNGEQFF
- | TRBJ1-5 | - | TRBV28 | TGTGCCAGCAGTACAGCAGGGGCCGATCAGCCCCAGCATTTT | CASSTAGADQPQHF
TRBD1 | TRBJ1-4 | - | TRBV28 | TGTGCCAGCAGTTCCCCCGGACAGGCCCTGGGGAAACTGTTTTTT | CASSSPGQALGKLFF
- | TRBJ2-2 | - | TRBV27 | TGTGCCAGCCACCATGCGGGTAGTACCGGGGAGCTGTTTTTT | CASHHAGSTGELFF
- | TRBJ1-2 | - | TRBV6-6 | TGTGCCAGCAGCCAAGACCGACAGGTGATGGGTGGCTACACCTTC | CASSQDRQVMGGYTF
TRBD2 | TRBJ2-5 | - | TRBV7-2 | TGTGCCAGCAGCTCCGGGACTAACCAAGAGACCCAGTACTTC | CASSSGTNQETQYF
- | TRBJ1-1 | - | TRBV18 | TGTGCCAGCTCACCACAGACTGGTGAAACTGAAGCTTTCTTT | CASSPQTGETEAFF
TRBD1 | TRBJ1-1 | - | TRBV5-1 | TGCGCCAGCGGACAGGGCCAAGGTGTCACTGAAGCTTTCTTT | CASGQGQGVTEAFF
TRBD1 | TRBJ2-4 | - | TRBV29-1 | TGCAGCGTTACCAGGACAGGGGGGGTGAACATTCAGTACTTC | CSVTRTGGVNIQYF
TRBD1 | TRBJ1-2 | - | TRBV30 | TGTGCCTGGAGGGGGGGACAGGGCTCTTATGGCTACACCTTC | CAWRGGQGSYGYTF
- | TRBJ2-7 | - | TRBV7-2 | TGTGCCAGCAGCCCAAACTCCGGGACAACCTACGAGCAGTACTTC | CASSPNSGTTYEQYF
TRBD1 | TRBJ2-7 | - | TRBV29-1 | TGCAGCGCTCAAACAGGGGGCTCGGTCTACGAGCAGTACTTC | CSAQTGGSVYEQYF
- | TRBJ1-5 | - | TRBV19 | TGTGCCAGTAGTATCGGACAGAAAAGAGGGGGTATCAATCAGCCCCAGCATTTT | CASSIGQKRGGINQPQHF
TRBD2 | TRBJ2-3 | - | TRBV6-1 | TGTGCCAGCAGTGAATCAAGTATAGCGGGAGGGATGGCTGATACGCAGTATTTT | CASSESSIAGGMADTQYF
- | TRBJ2-5 | - | TRBV6-5 | TGTGCCAGCAGTTACAGGGGGTTGAGGGAGACCCAGTACTTC | CASSYRGLRETQYF
- | TRBJ1-1 | - | TRBV6-5 | TGTGCCAGTGTACTGGTGAACACTGAAGCTTTCTTT | CASVLVNTEAFF
TRBD1 | TRBJ2-1 | - | TRBV28 | TGTGCCAGCACTAGAGGGGGCGGATTCGGGCCGTACAATGAGCAGTTCTTC | CASTRGGGFGPYNEQFF
- | TRBJ1-4 | - | TRBV28 | TGTGCCAGCAGTCCTCCGGGGGGGGCAACTAATGAAAAACTGTTTTTT | CASSPPGGATNEKLFF
TRBD2 | TRBJ2-1 | - | TRBV3-1/TRBV3-2 | TGTGCCAGCAGCCGCATATCGGGACTAGCGGCAGAGCAGTTCTTC | CASSRISGLAAEQFF
- | TRBJ1-6 | - | TRBV27 | TGTGCCAGCAAATTAGAAACAGCAGGAACTAATTCACCCCTCCACTTT | CASKLETAGTNSPLHF
- | TRBJ2-5 | once | TRBV7-9 | TGTGCCAGCAGCCGGGGACTGCAAGAGACCCAGTACTTC | CASSRGLQETQYF
- | TRBJ1-1 | - | TRBV28 | TGTGCCAGCAGTTTGATGGAGGGTAGCACTGAAGCTTTCTTT | CASSLMEGSTEAFF
- | TRBJ2-1 | - | TRBV21-1 | TGTGCCAGCAGCAACCCGGGACTAGCGGACTTCTCCTACAATGAGCAGTTCTTC | CASSNPGLADFSYNEQFF
TRBD2 | TRBJ2-5 | - | TRBV2 | TGTGCCAGCAATCAGCGGGAGAGCGAGACCCAGTACTTC | CASNQRESETQYF
TRBD2 | TRBJ2-1 | - | TRBV19 | TGTGCCAGTAGTTCCGGGACTAGCGGGAGGCCTAATGAGCAGTTCTTC | CASSSGTSGRPNEQFF
- | TRBJ2-1 | once | TRBV7-9 | TGTGCCAGCAGCTTCGGGTTCGGAGGGAACTATGAGCAGTTCTTC | CASSFGFGGNYEQFF